The T cell receptor beta chain described here comes from a study of cytomegalovirus exposure and HLA in healthy donors. In the case of this clone: Its matching antigen is unknown.

Notes on the study in general: In vitro assays verified that three CMV-associated chains recognized CMV antigens specifically. It was found in a later analysis that first-cohort TCR clusters tended to co-occur in the 130 or so validation repertoires.

Germline CDR1 reads LGHNA; CDR2 reads YNFKEQ. J lost 4 bases, V lost 3 bases, and 8 bases had no gene match. The CDR3 extends over 16 amino acids. Libraries were prepared by immunoSEQ multiplex PCR; TCRdb keeps only in-frame clonotypes and omits some of them. Of about 120,000 clones in the sample, roughly 90% are singletons; the top ten hold approximately 2%. This rearrangement joins TRBV4-2 to TRBJ2-3; 9 positions match TRBD2. The sequenced sample consisted of PBMCs. The receptor was derived from a woman aged 18-30 years in good health and CMV-seronegative. CDR3 nucleotides: TGTGCCAGCAGCCACCCCCGCGGGGGGGCGTCAGATACGCAGTATTTT. This gives the protein CASSHPRGGASDTQYF.